The T cell receptor (beta chain) described here comes from a study of vaccination effects on CD4 cells after COVID-19. Overall study results and limits: Few convalescent patients were studied, and early post-infection samples were lacking. Vaccine- and infection-induced clones showed marked clonal contraction late following vaccination.

Following 10 days of culture, CD4+ T cells were isolated. Either the BNT162b2 or mRNA-1273 vaccine was given to participants in two doses. It was on days 3 and 7 that half the medium was replaced with IL-2 medium. Turning to this clone: Its matching antigen is unknown.

Using immunoSEQ multiplex PCR, the repertoire was profiled, and TCRdb retains in-frame clones only, with some absent. The table includes around 40,000 clones, around 70% detected once. This CDR3 is 18 amino acids long. The ends lost 1 base at V and 0 bases at J; junction bases unmatched: 5. CDR1 and CDR2 (germline): SGHDT, YYEEEE. The input for sequencing was CD4+ T cells from PBMCs cultured without peptide, taken after COVID-19 vaccination. J is TRBJ2-6 and V is TRBV5-6, with TRBD1 identical over 9 bases. This clonotype was sampled from a human donor who received a COVID-19 vaccine. CDR3 nucleotides: TGTGCCAGCAGCTTGCTGGGACAGGGTACCTCTGGGGCCAACGTCCTGACTTTC. It codes for CASSLLGQGTSGANVLTF.